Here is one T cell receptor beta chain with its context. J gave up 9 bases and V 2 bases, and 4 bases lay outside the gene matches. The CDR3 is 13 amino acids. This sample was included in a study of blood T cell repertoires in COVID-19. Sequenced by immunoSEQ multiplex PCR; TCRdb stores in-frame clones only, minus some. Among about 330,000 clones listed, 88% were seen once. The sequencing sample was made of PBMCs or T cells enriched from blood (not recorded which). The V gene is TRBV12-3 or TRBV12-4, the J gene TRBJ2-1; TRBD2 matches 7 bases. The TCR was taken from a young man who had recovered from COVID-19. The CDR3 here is CASSLSGEGEQFF. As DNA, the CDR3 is TGTGCCAGCAGTTTATCGGGGGAGGGTGAGCAGTTCTTC.